The 10 T cell receptor beta chains presented below share a single source sample, sequenced in a study of breast tumors, draining lymph nodes, adjacent tissues. MiXCR was run by TCRdb on the multiplex PCR reads, yielding one entry per CDR3 protein. Of 20,000 to 25,000 distinct CDR3 sequences in the sample, approximately 48% were seen once. Material: breast tumor tissue. The receptors come from a female donor with breast cancer. Some clones in this sample may be carry-over from other donors' samples.

This clonotype was observed at least ten times. The chain uses TRBV11-2 and TRBJ2-7; possible D gene TRBD2, 5 bases. The V and J ends lost 5 bases and 4 bases respectively, with 12 bases between them. The CDR3 extends over 13 amino acids. The germline V gene encodes CDR1 SGHAT and CDR2 FQNNGV. The CDR3 sequence: CASSPESGYEQYF. The CDR3 nucleotides read TGTGCCAGCAGCCCCGAGTCGGGGTACGAGCAGTACTTC.

By sample share, this clonotype is medium-sized (0.01 to 0.1%). J is TRBJ2-7 and V is TRBV4-1; D remains ambiguous. The V end was cut by 0 bases, the J end by 7 bases, with 7 bases between. Germline loops: CDR1 MGHRA, CDR2 YSYEKL. The CDR3 extends over 12 amino acids. The CDR3 coding sequence is TGCGCCAGCAGCCAAGATAAGTCAGAGCAGTACTTC. Translating it yields CASSQDKSEQYF.

This chain connects TRBV19 to TRBJ2-5; 8 bases are shared with TRBD2. The CDR3 is 15 amino acids. The germline CDR1 and CDR2 sequences are LNHDA and SQIVND (reference sequence). J was trimmed by 5 bases and V by 2 bases; bases with no gene match: 7. In DNA form, the CDR3 reads TGTGCCAGTAGTATAAACGCGGGAGGACCGGAGACCCAGTACTTC. It is translated as CASSINAGGPETQYF.

This chain joins TRBV25-1 and TRBJ1-6; 11 bases agree with TRBD1. This CDR3 spans 17 amino acids. J gave up 7 bases and V 6 bases, and 11 bases lay outside the gene matches. CDR1 and CDR2 from the germline V gene are MGHDK and SYGVNS. The CDR3: CASSSLPGQGGNSPLHF. CDR3 nucleotides: TGTGCCAGCAGCAGCCTCCCGGGACAGGGGGGGAATTCACCCCTCCACTTT.

The CDR3, as DNA: TGCAGCGTCACAGGGGAAAAACTGTTTTTT. Protein sequence: CSVTGEKLFF. The V call is TRBV29-1, the J call TRBJ1-4; tentative D call: TRBD1 (6 bases). The CDR3 spans 10 residues. V gave up 6 bases and J gave up 8 bases, with 7 bases separating them. The germline V gene has CDR1 SQVTM and CDR2 ANQGSEA.

This clonotype was counted ten times or more. A read error may explain this, as a much larger clone is one base away. The chain carries TRBV6-5 and TRBJ1-6; weak D call: TRBD1 (6 bases). CDR3 length equals 15 residues. Deletions cut 6 bases from V and 5 bases from J, with 14 bases between. Looked up from germline, CDR1 is MNHEY and CDR2 is SVGAGI. DNA for the CDR3: TGTGCCAGCAGACACGGGACACTGAATAATTCACCCCTCCACTTT. Translated: CASRHGTLNNSPLHF.

Comment on this clonotype: An end of the junction differs from the germline gene, which may be a read error. This rearrangement joins TRBV24-1 to TRBJ1-4, with 7 bases aligning to TRBD1. The CDR3 has 17 amino acids. Germline V gene sequence: CDR1 KGHDR, CDR2 SFDVKD. The CDR3 spells CATSDAGTVATNEKLLF. The CDR3 nucleotides read TGTGCCACCAGTGATGCCGGGACAGTTGCAACTAATGAAAAACTGCTTTTT.

At least ten counts were recorded for this clonotype. This chain joins TRBV7-8 and TRBJ2-1; 13 nucleotides line up with TRBD2. The CDR3 is 16 residues long. The V segment lost 4 bases and the J segment 7 bases; nucleotides outside the gene matches: 7. Germline V gene lookup returns CDR1 SGHVS and CDR2 FQNEAQ. In nucleotides, the CDR3 is TGTGCCAGCAGCTCGAGACTAGCGGGAGGTAAAAATGAGCAGTTCTTC. It specifies CASSSRLAGGKNEQFF.

The chain couples TRBV5-1 to TRBJ2-7; 12 bases map to TRBD2. J lost 4 bases, V lost 3 bases, and 8 bases had no gene match. The CDR3 spans 16 residues. Germline V gives CDR1 SGHRS, CDR2 YFSETQ. CDR3 sequence reads: CASSSSTSGRFYEQYF. CDR3 nucleotide sequence: TGCGCCAGCAGCTCCTCGACTAGCGGGAGATTTTACGAGCAGTACTTC.

The genes are TRBV6-5 and TRBJ2-7; D is perhaps TRBD1 (6 bases). The CDR3 loop spans 15 amino acids. V dropped 6 bases and J dropped 2 bases, with 17 bases sitting between them. Germline V gives CDR1 MNHEY, CDR2 SVGAGI. CDR3 sequence (DNA): TGTGCCAGCAGACCCGACAGGAGAGGGCCCTACGAGCAGTACTTC. The encoded protein is CASRPDRRGPYEQYF.